This T cell receptor (beta chain) was obtained from a study of T-cell reconstitution after alpha-beta-depleted transplantation in children. Broader study findings: When one year had passed after transplant, most T-cell counts and diversity came from newly produced T cells. Some patients owed their high day-60 TCRbeta diversity to surviving recipient T cells and thymic progenitors.

A TCRbeta library incorporating unique molecular identifiers was prepared. Via MiXCR, TCRdb re-called the PCR reads, giving one row per CDR3 protein. The sample yields 400,000 to 550,000 distinct CDR3 sequences, roughly 10% seen once. Germline V CDR1 and CDR2: LNHDA, SQIVND (reference sequence). The CDR3 is 15 amino acids. The V segment lost 6 bases and the J segment 3 bases; nucleotides outside the gene matches: 8. In its sample, this clonotype was seen a few times. Its cognate antigen is unknown. This sequence joins TRBV19 and TRBJ1-5; 7 bases align to TRBD1. The TCR was taken from a child aged 2-15 years with inherited bone marrow failure, due to receive a stem cell transplant. The sequences come from PBMCs, collected before TCRalphabeta/CD19-depleted stem cell transplant. The CDR3 sequence is CASSPETGYNQPQHF. The CDR3 nucleotides read TGTGCCAGTAGCCCGGAGACAGGGTACAATCAGCCCCAGCATTTT. Filled out from reference TRBV19 and TRBJ1-5, the complete variable domain reads DGGITQSPKYLFRKEGQNVTLSCEQNLNHDAMYWYRQDPGQGLRLIYYSQIVNDFQKGDIAEGYSVSREKKESFPLTVTSAQKNPTAFYLCASSPETGYNQPQHFGDGTRLSIL.